This record covers a single T cell receptor beta chain. These data come from a study of cytomegalovirus exposure and HLA in healthy donors. The CDR3 is 14 amino acids. Per germline, CDR1 SQVTM and CDR2 ANQGSEA. J was trimmed by 1 base and V by 6 bases; bases with no gene match: 7. The PCR used 60 Vbeta and 13 Jbeta primers. Clones were sequenced by immunoSEQ multiplex PCR, and TCRdb holds only the in-frame ones, with some missing. The sample has about 180,000 clones, roughly 80% seen once. The TCR comes from a man aged 40-50 years in good health and CMV-seronegative. The rearrangement links TRBV29-1 to TRBJ2-3, with 7 nucleotides matching TRBD1. The source material was PBMCs. In nucleotides, the CDR3 is TGCAGCGTGGATCGGGACAGCCGCACAGATACGCAGTATTTT. It codes for CSVDRDSRTDTQYF.